This T cell receptor beta chain was captured in a study of cytomegalovirus exposure and HLA in healthy donors. Study observations and caveats: In vitro work confirmed that a few CMV-associated chains recognize CMV antigens.

Use of 60 Vbeta and 13 Jbeta primers characterized the PCR. Here immunoSEQ multiplex PCR was the method, and the copy in TCRdb shows in-frame clones only, minus some. This sample has under 95,000 clones, with less than 8% found just once. Deletions cut 2 bases from V and 5 bases from J, with 10 bases between. The CDR3 contains 13 residues. Per the germline V gene, CDR1 is SGHRS and CDR2 is YFSETQ. A remark on this clone: Its specificity is unknown. Other DNA sequences in this specimen translate into the identical CDR3.

This chain joins TRBV5-1 and TRBJ1-1; D may be TRBD1 (6 bases). The sequencing input was PBMCs. This TCR was recovered from a man aged 45-65 years in good health and CMV-seronegative. CDR3 DNA: TGCGCCAGCAGCTTCAGGGGCGGGACTGAAGCTTTCTTT. This codes for CASSFRGGTEAFF.